The 24 T cell receptor beta chains below come from one sample, sequenced in a study of T cell changes during pregnancy in multiple sclerosis. The repertoire was sequenced with immunoSEQ multiplex PCR; TCRdb's copy has only in-frame clones and lacks some. The sample has tens of thousands of clones; approximately 91% are singletons. The source was CD8+ T cells from peripheral blood mononuclear cells, collected in the third trimester of pregnancy. These TCRs come from a female donor with multiple sclerosis, enrolled in a pregnancy study.

This clone was seen more than once but under ten times. The rearrangement links TRBV9 to TRBJ1-2; D is ambiguous. Between the trimmed V and J ends, which lost 3 bases and 8 bases, there was a span of 14 bases. Germline V gene data show CDR1 as SGDLS and CDR2 as YYNGEE. This CDR3 is 13 amino acids long. The CDR3 DNA follows: TGTGCCAGCAGCGCGGACCCGCCGGGGGGCTACACCTTC. Protein sequence: CASSADPPGGYTF.

This chain links TRBV29-1 with TRBJ2-7; possible D gene TRBD1, 6 bases. This CDR3 is 14 amino acids long. CDR1 and CDR2 (germline): SQVTM, ANQGSEA. V lost 8 bases to trimming and J lost 0 bases, with 17 bases between them. CDR3 bases: TGCAGCATCTCTGGAGGACAGAACTCCTACGAGCAGTACTTC. Protein: CSISGGQNSYEQYF.

The chain has TRBV11-2 and TRBJ2-2; TRBD1 matches at 9 bases. Unmatched junction bases numbered 11, after V lost 0 bases and J lost 6 bases. In germline, CDR1 is SGHAT, CDR2 FQNNGV. This CDR3 spans 18 amino acids. The CDR3 here is CASSLDPYRGRESGELFF. In DNA, the CDR3 is TGTGCCAGCAGCTTAGATCCGTACAGGGGGCGCGAGTCCGGGGAGCTGTTTTTT.

This clone was found a few times. The chain links TRBV6-1 to TRBJ2-3; tentative D call: TRBD1 (6 bases). This CDR3 spans 14 amino acids. Germline V gene data show CDR1 as MNHNS and CDR2 as SASEGT. Trimming cost V 5 bases and J 3 bases, with 12 bases left between them. CDR3 sequence: CASSRTVETDTQYF. The DNA of the CDR3 is TGTGCCAGCAGTAGGACAGTTGAGACAGATACGCAGTATTTT.

The V and J genes are TRBV5-5 and TRBJ2-1, with TRBD2 matching over 8 bases. Germline CDR1 SGHKS, CDR2 YYEKEE (reference sequence). The CDR3 length is 14 residues. J gave up 6 bases and V 0 bases, and 2 bases lay outside the gene matches. The CDR3 region has the DNA TGTGCCAGCAGCTTGGCCGGGGGGGCCAATGAGCAGTTCTTC. Translated, it gives CASSLAGGANEQFF.

The CDR3 DNA sequence: TGTGCCAGCAGCGAAGCGGGAGGGGGATTCTACGAGCAGTACTTC. This translates into CASSEAGGGFYEQYF. The chain joins TRBV9 to TRBJ2-7, with 10 positions matching TRBD2. Per germline, CDR1 SGDLS and CDR2 YYNGEE. The CDR3 runs 15 residues. J gave up 3 bases and V 3 bases, and 6 bases lay outside the gene matches.

V usage is TRBV27 and J usage is TRBJ1-1; 9 nucleotides agree with TRBD1. From germline, CDR1 is MNHEY and CDR2 SMNVEV (reference sequence). CDR3 size: 14 residues. Trimming took 6 bases from V and 1 from J; bases not matched to a gene: 3. The CDR3 bases are TGTGCCAGCAGCCTGACAGGGGGGAACACTGAAGCTTTCTTT. Its protein is CASSLTGGNTEAFF.

The chain couples TRBV11-3 to TRBJ2-1; possibly TRBD1 for D (6 bases). This CDR3 contains 13 residues. V was pared by 1 base and J by 6 bases, with 7 bases between. The germline CDR1 and CDR2 sequences are SGHNT and YENEEA. In nucleotides, the CDR3 is TGTGCCAGCAGCTTAGGGACAGTCAATGAGCAGTTCTTC. It translates to CASSLGTVNEQFF.

This chain joins TRBV21-1 and TRBJ1-5; no DNA check was done on the table's D call, TRBD1. TRBV21-1 is a documented pseudogene. The CDR3 sequence is 17 residues long. CDR3 DNA sequence: TGTGCCAGCAGCAAAGGCCCTTCCCCAGGGGCGGAGCAGCCCCAGCATTTT. It translates to CASSKGPSPGAEQPQHF.

The chain uses TRBV29-1 and TRBJ2-1; D remains ambiguous. Germline values: CDR1 SQVTM, CDR2 ANQGSEA. The CDR3 is 10 residues long. V lost 4 bases, J lost 9 bases, and 7 bases lay in between. The CDR3 coding sequence is TGCAGCGTTGGTTCCGTTGAGCAGTTCTTC. It codes for CSVGSVEQFF.

The CDR3 loop is CASSPTGEAIGSGKNIQYF. CDR3 DNA: TGTGCCAGCAGTCCCACAGGGGAGGCAATTGGGTCGGGCAAAAACATTCAGTACTTC. The chain joins TRBV27 to TRBJ2-4; weak D call: TRBD1 (7 bases). Germline V gene lookup returns CDR1 MNHEY and CDR2 SMNVEV (reference sequence). V was pared by 5 bases and J by 3 bases, with 26 bases between. This CDR3 is built from 19 residues.

The J gene is TRBJ1-3, the V gene TRBV9; D may be TRBD1 (5 bases). The CDR3 loop spans 19 amino acids. Germline lookup yields CDR1 SGDLS and CDR2 YYNGEE. V was shortened by 0 bases and J by 4 bases, with 23 bases between the two germline ends. The CDR3 DNA reads as TGTGCCAGCAGCGTAGCCCTACCGGGACTCCTTCCTAGAGGAAACACCATATATTTT. Translation: CASSVALPGLLPRGNTIYF.

The rearrangement links TRBV7-9 to TRBJ2-1, with a weak D call TRBD2 (6 bases). Between the trimmed V and J ends, which lost 2 bases and 10 bases, there was a span of 18 bases. CDR3 length: 15 residues. Germline V gene lookup returns CDR1 SEHNR and CDR2 FQNEAQ (reference sequence). CDR3 sequence: CASSLRRRGDIEQFF. CDR3 in DNA: TGTGCCAGCAGCTTACGCCGGCGGGGAGATATAGAGCAGTTCTTC.

V is TRBV14 and J is TRBJ1-3; no clear D gene. Looked up from germline, CDR1 is SGHDN and CDR2 is FVKESK. Trimming left V 1 base short and J 0 bases short, with 7 bases between. The CDR3 sequence is 15 residues long. The CDR3 coding sequence is TGTGCCAGCAGCCAAGCCGTAGACTCTGGAAACACCATATATTTT. Translation gives CASSQAVDSGNTIYF.

There are a few counts of this clone. The V gene is TRBV13, the J gene TRBJ2-6; the D gene is possibly TRBD2 (7 bases). The V end lost 6 bases, the J end lost 0 bases, and 18 bases lay between the germline ends. The CDR3 covers 18 residues. Germline CDR1 PRHDT, CDR2 FYEKMQ (reference sequence). The CDR3 region is CASRARGGGFSGANVLTF. The CDR3, as DNA: TGTGCCAGCAGAGCTAGGGGGGGCGGTTTCTCTGGGGCCAACGTCCTGACTTTC. Full variable domain (missing parts from reference TRBV13 and TRBJ2-6): AAGVIQSPRHLIKEKRETATLKCYPIPRHDTVYWYQQGPGQDPQFLISFYEKMQSDKGSIPDRFSAQQFSDYHSELNMSSLELGDSALYFCASRARGGGFSGANVLTFGAGSRLTVL.

This clone was seen more than once but under ten times. The chain uses TRBV12-5 and TRBJ1-1; perhaps TRBD1 as D (6 bases). Germline V gene sequence: CDR1 LGHNT, CDR2 FRNRAP. Trimming left V 6 bases short and J 1 base short, with 18 bases between. The CDR3 extends over 16 amino acids. CDR3 loop: CASGTLAGTQNTEAFF. The CDR3 region has the DNA TGTGCTAGTGGGACCTTAGCCGGGACACAGAACACTGAAGCTTTCTTT.

The rearrangement joins TRBV13 to TRBJ2-1; 9 bases are shared with TRBD2. There are 16 residues in the CDR3. The V segment lost 4 bases and the J segment 3 bases; nucleotides outside the gene matches: 7. Germline V gene lookup returns CDR1 PRHDT and CDR2 FYEKMQ (reference sequence). The CDR3 is CASSSPLAGLYNEQFF. The CDR3 DNA sequence: TGTGCCAGCAGCTCCCCCCTAGCGGGGCTCTACAATGAGCAGTTCTTC.

The chain uses TRBV2 and TRBJ1-5, with 11 bases aligning to TRBD1. V dropped 4 bases and J dropped 5; count of bases not matched to a gene: 13. This CDR3 spans 18 amino acids. The germline CDR1 and CDR2 sequences are SNHLY and FYNNEI. DNA of the CDR3: TGTGCCAGCAGTGCTGGACAGGGGGCTACTCGGGCGGATCAGCCCCAGCATTTT. It codes for CASSAGQGATRADQPQHF. The variable domain in full, with the rest retrieved from reference TRBV2 and TRBJ1-5, is EPEVTQTPSHQVTQMGQEVILRCVPISNHLYFYWYRQILGQKVEFLVSFYNNEISEKSEIFDDQFSVERPDGSNFTLKIRSTKLEDSAMYFCASSAGQGATRADQPQHFGDGTRLSIL.

Here the CDR3 reads CASSPASVQPQHF. In DNA form, the CDR3 reads TGTGCCAGCTCACCTGCCAGTGTGCAGCCCCAGCATTTT. The chain recombines TRBV18 with TRBJ1-5, with D hard to call. The germline V and J ends were trimmed by 3 bases and 7 bases, with 10 bases remaining between them. The CDR3 has 13 amino acids. Looked up from germline, CDR1 is KGHSH and CDR2 is LQKENI.

Regarding this clone: The same CDR3 also results from other DNA sequences found in this sample. CDR3 protein: CASSQDPGHYGYTF. The CDR3 region has the DNA TGCGCCAGCAGCCAAGATCCAGGCCACTATGGCTACACCTTC. The V gene is TRBV4-3, the J gene TRBJ1-2; D remains ambiguous. CDR3 length: 14 amino acids. Trimming removed 0 bases at V and 3 bases at J, with 8 bases between. CDR1 and CDR2 (germline): LGHNA, YSLEER.

The chain recombines TRBV5-1 with TRBJ2-7, with 7 bases fitting TRBD1. This CDR3 region has 16 residues. V gave up 2 bases and J gave up 2 bases; unmatched junction bases: 10. Germline CDR1 is SGHRS and CDR2 is YFSETQ. CDR3 DNA sequence: TGCGCCAGCAGCTTTGACGAGACAGGGTTTCCCTACGAGCAGTACTTC. Encoded protein: CASSFDETGFPYEQYF.

The rearrangement joins TRBV19 to TRBJ2-7; D is perhaps TRBD1 (5 bases). CDR1 LNHDA and CDR2 SQIVND come from the germline V gene (reference sequence). The germline V and J ends were trimmed by 6 bases and 3 bases, with 12 bases remaining between them. The CDR3 is 13 residues long. The CDR3 here is CASSMTEFYEQYF. CDR3 sequence (DNA): TGTGCCAGTAGCATGACAGAATTCTACGAGCAGTACTTC. Full variable domain (outside the CDR3, taken from reference TRBV19 and TRBJ2-7): DGGITQSPKYLFRKEGQNVTLSCEQNLNHDAMYWYRQDPGQGLRLIYYSQIVNDFQKGDIAEGYSVSREKKESFPLTVTSAQKNPTAFYLCASSMTEFYEQYFGPGTRLTVT.

The V gene is TRBV6-4, the J gene TRBJ2-6; maybe TRBD2 (6 bases). Deletions cut 0 bases from V and 0 bases from J, with 12 bases between. The germline CDR1 and CDR2 sequences are MRHNA and SNTAGT. The CDR3 contains 18 residues. The CDR3 sequence is CASSDSPTGLSGANVLTF. As DNA, the CDR3 is TGTGCCAGCAGTGACTCTCCGACGGGACTCTCTGGGGCCAACGTCCTGACTTTC.

The chain joins TRBV7-8 to TRBJ2-5, with D perhaps TRBD1 (5 bases). The CDR3 covers 16 residues. CDR1 is SGHVS and CDR2 is FQNEAQ in the germline V gene. V was pared by 0 bases and J by 4 bases, with 15 bases between. CDR3 in amino acids: CASSLAEQESPETQYF. The CDR3 region has the DNA TGTGCCAGCAGCTTAGCGGAACAGGAGTCGCCAGAGACCCAGTACTTC.